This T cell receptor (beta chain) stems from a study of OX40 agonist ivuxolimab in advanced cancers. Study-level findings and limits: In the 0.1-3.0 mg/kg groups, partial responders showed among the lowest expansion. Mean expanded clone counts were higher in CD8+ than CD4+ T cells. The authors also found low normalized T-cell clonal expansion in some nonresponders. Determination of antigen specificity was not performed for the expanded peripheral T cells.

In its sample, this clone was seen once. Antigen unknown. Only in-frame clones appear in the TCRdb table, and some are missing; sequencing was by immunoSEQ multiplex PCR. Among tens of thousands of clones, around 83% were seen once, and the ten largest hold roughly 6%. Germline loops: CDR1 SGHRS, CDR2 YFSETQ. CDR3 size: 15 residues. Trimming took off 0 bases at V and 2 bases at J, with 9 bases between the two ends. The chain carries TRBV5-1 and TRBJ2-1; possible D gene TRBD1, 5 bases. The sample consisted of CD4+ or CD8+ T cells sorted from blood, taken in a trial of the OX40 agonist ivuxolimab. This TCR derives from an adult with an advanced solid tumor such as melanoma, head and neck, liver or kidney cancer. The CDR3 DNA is TGCGCCAGCAGCTTGGAAGGGGCAGCCTACAATGAGCAGTTCTTC. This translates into CASSLEGAAYNEQFF.